Shown below are 23 T cell receptor beta chains from a single sample sequenced in a study of identical twins. From the 5' RACE reads, TCRdb called clonotypes with MiXCR, one entry per CDR3 protein. The table has about 730,000 distinct CDR3 sequences, about 20% seen once. These records were also assigned to another study, of T cells expressing NK-cell markers.

Sequenced sample: PBMCs. The receptors derive from a woman between 18 and 29 years old in good health.

This clonotype showed up many times. This chain uses TRBV20-1 with TRBJ2-2; D ambiguous. This CDR3 contains 13 residues. The germline gives CDR1 DFQATT, CDR2 SNEGSKA (reference sequence). V lost 3 bases and J lost 6, with 11 bases in between. The CDR3 nucleotides are TGCAGTGCTAGGGCGGATGGGGCCGGGGAGCTGTTTTTT. Protein: CSARADGAGELFF.

V gene TRBV5-5 combines with J gene TRBJ2-1; D ambiguous. The CDR3 contains 15 residues. Germline V gives CDR1 SGHKS, CDR2 YYEKEE (reference sequence). V lost 0 bases to trimming and J lost 3 bases, with 10 bases between them. DNA for the CDR3: TGTGCCAGCAGCTTGGTAGGGCAGATCTACAATGAGCAGTTCTTC. It codes for CASSLVGQIYNEQFF.

This chain links TRBV7-2 with TRBJ1-1; D may be TRBD1 (6 bases). Germline V gene data show CDR1 as SGHTA and CDR2 as FQGNSA. This CDR3 is built from 13 residues. V dropped 5 bases and J dropped 9 bases, with 16 bases sitting between them. The CDR3 loop is CASSQPGHPKAFF. The CDR3 DNA sequence: TGTGCCAGCAGCCAACCGGGACACCCAAAAGCTTTCTTT.

This clonotype was seen a few times. The V and J genes are TRBV7-2 and TRBJ1-5; no definite D call. Germline values: CDR1 SGHTA, CDR2 FQGNSA. Trimming took off 2 bases at V and 3 bases at J, with 14 bases between the two ends. There are 16 residues in the CDR3. CDR3: CASSLRSLLTNQPQHF. CDR3 DNA sequence: TGTGCCAGCAGCTTAAGGTCCCTCCTTACCAATCAGCCCCAGCATTTT.

V usage is TRBV20-1 and J usage is TRBJ2-1; 9 bases line up with TRBD2. The CDR3 consists of 14 residues. Per the germline V gene, CDR1 is DFQATT and CDR2 is SNEGSKA (reference sequence). The V gene end was trimmed by 6 bases and the J gene end by 9 bases; junction bases not matched to a gene: 12. The chain's CDR3 is CSASGLAGEGEQFF. Here the CDR3 DNA reads TGCAGTGCAAGCGGCTTAGCGGGAGAGGGTGAGCAGTTCTTC.

In its sample, this clonotype was seen a few times. This chain links TRBV6-5 with TRBJ1-1; 7 bases are shared with TRBD1. Per the germline V gene, CDR1 is MNHEY and CDR2 is SVGAGI. V lost 4 bases and J lost 9; bases outside the gene matches: 11. CDR3 size: 14 residues. The CDR3 here is CASSLATGSRKAFF. The CDR3 DNA reads TGTGCCAGCAGTTTGGCGACAGGGTCGCGGAAAGCTTTCTTT.

The V call is TRBV5-5, the J call TRBJ2-7; TRBD1 or TRBD2 may be the D gene (5 bases each). The V and J ends lost 4 bases and 3 bases respectively, with 14 bases between them. CDR1 and CDR2 from the germline V gene are SGHKS and YYEKEE (reference sequence). The CDR3 runs to 14 residues. Written as DNA, the CDR3 is TGTGCCAGCAGCCCGCCGGGACGAGGCTACGAGCAGTACTTC. It codes for CASSPPGRGYEQYF.

This clonotype was observed a few times. This chain joins TRBV29-1 and TRBJ2-1; D might be TRBD1 (6 bases). Germline lookup yields CDR1 SQVTM and CDR2 ANQGSEA. CDR3 length: 13 residues. Trimming removed 4 bases at V and 6 bases at J, with 13 bases between. This CDR3 reads CSVVGGEINEQFF. The CDR3 DNA reads TGCAGCGTTGTAGGGGGAGAGATCAATGAGCAGTTCTTC.

This clonotype showed up just a few times. The CDR3 here is CSVGGSGTDTQYF. The CDR3 DNA reads as TGCAGCGTTGGTGGGTCCGGCACAGATACGCAGTATTTT. This rearrangement joins TRBV29-1 to TRBJ2-3; D uncertain. Germline loops: CDR1 SQVTM, CDR2 ANQGSEA. The CDR3 spans 13 residues. The V end was cut by 4 bases, the J end by 1 base, with 9 bases between.

In its sample, this clonotype was seen a few times. DNA for the CDR3: TGTGCCAGCAACCCAAGACTAGCGGGATCCAATGAGCAGTTCTTC. Encoded protein: CASNPRLAGSNEQFF. V is TRBV7-2 and J is TRBJ2-1, with 11 bases matching TRBD2. Germline V CDR1 and CDR2: SGHTA, FQGNSA. J lost 6 bases, V lost 7 bases, and 8 bases had no gene match. The CDR3 is 15 amino acids.

The rearrangement uses TRBV29-1 and TRBJ2-2, with 7 bases fitting TRBD1. This CDR3 spans 12 amino acids. Unmatched junction bases numbered 4, after V lost 6 bases and J lost 6 bases. Germline V gene sequence: CDR1 SQVTM, CDR2 ANQGSEA. CDR3 in DNA: TGCAGCGTCCCGGGACAGCCCGGGGAGCTGTTTTTT. This gives the protein CSVPGQPGELFF.

The V call is TRBV12-3 or TRBV12-4, the J call TRBJ2-1; TRBD1 or TRBD2 may be the D gene (5 bases each). The length of the CDR3 is 16 residues. With 6 bases removed from V and 0 bases from J, the gap between germline ends came to 15 bases. CDR3 residues: CASSSRADNSYNEQFF. In DNA form, the CDR3 reads TGTGCCAGCAGCTCGAGGGCGGACAACTCCTACAATGAGCAGTTCTTC.

This clonotype was observed at least ten times. The chain carries TRBV6-5 and TRBJ1-5; TRBD1 agrees at 10 bases. The CDR3 runs 14 residues. Germline V gene data show CDR1 as MNHEY and CDR2 as SVGAGI. With V trimmed by 5 bases and J by 5 bases, 3 bases remained unmatched. The CDR3 is CASSHGTGDQPQHF. For the CDR3, the DNA is TGTGCCAGCAGTCACGGGACAGGGGATCAGCCCCAGCATTTT.

The chain is built from TRBV7-9 and TRBJ2-7; no reliable D call. The CDR3 runs 11 residues. Germline CDR1 and CDR2: SEHNR and FQNEAQ (reference sequence). The ends were cut back, 3 bases at V and 7 bases at J, with 7 bases in the middle. This chain's CDR3 is CASSLMREQYF. The CDR3 nucleotides read TGTGCCAGCAGCTTGATGAGGGAGCAGTACTTC.

This clonotype was seen a few times. The gene calls are TRBV2 and TRBJ2-1, with D possibly being TRBD2 (5 bases). Trimming shortened V by 4 bases and J by 4 bases, and 17 bases separated the two germline ends. Per germline, CDR1 SNHLY and CDR2 FYNNEI. This CDR3 has 16 residues. The CDR3 nucleotides are TGTGCCAGCAGTGGAGGACTGGAACCTACTTACAATGAGCAGTTCTTC. Translated, it gives CASSGGLEPTYNEQFF.

V and J are TRBV3-1 and TRBJ2-1; 7 nucleotides match TRBD1. The CDR3 extends over 14 amino acids. Trimming at V came to 8 bases and at J to 7 bases, leaving 11 bases not matched to a gene. Germline CDR1 is LGHDT and CDR2 is YNNKEL (reference sequence). The CDR3 nucleotides read TGTGCCAGCGCTAAAGAGGGGGCTGGTAATGAGCAGTTCTTC. It codes for CASAKEGAGNEQFF.

The chain employs TRBV18 and TRBJ2-5, with unresolved D. Trimming removed 3 bases at V and 0 bases at J, with 5 bases between. Germline CDR1 and CDR2: KGHSH and LQKENI. The CDR3 extends over 13 amino acids. The CDR3 loop reads CASSPAHQETQYF. CDR3 sequence (DNA): TGTGCCAGCTCACCGGCCCACCAAGAGACCCAGTACTTC.

The rearrangement uses TRBV6-1 and TRBJ1-5, with 9 bases lining up with TRBD1. Germline CDR1 reads MNHNS; CDR2 reads SASEGT. The CDR3 consists of 17 residues. J was trimmed by 2 bases and V by 6 bases; bases with no gene match: 11. CDR3 bases: TGTGCCAGCAGGACCGGACAGGGGATGGTTGGCAATCAGCCCCAGCATTTT. It specifies CASRTGQGMVGNQPQHF.

This clonotype came up a few times. The chain recombines TRBV6-1 with TRBJ2-7, with 9 bases lining up with TRBD1. With 6 bases clipped from V and 6 bases from J, the junction kept 9 bases outside the gene matches. CDR1 MNHNS and CDR2 SASEGT come from the germline V gene. The CDR3 consists of 14 residues. CDR3 residues: CASREGQGAGEQYF. CDR3 sequence (DNA): TGTGCCAGCAGGGAGGGACAGGGTGCGGGCGAGCAGTACTTC.

This clonotype has a single count. This chain uses TRBV12-3 or TRBV12-4 with TRBJ2-7; possible D gene TRBD1, 6 bases. Deletions cut 10 bases from V and 7 bases from J, with 20 bases between. The CDR3 consists of 13 residues. In DNA form, the CDR3 reads TGTGCCATTGAAAAACAGGGTTCGGATGAGCAGTACTTC. It translates to CAIEKQGSDEQYF.

The chain is built from TRBV6-1 and TRBJ2-3; 10 nucleotides line up with TRBD2. The CDR3 spans 16 residues. CDR1 is MNHNS and CDR2 is SASEGT in the germline V gene. The V segment lost 4 bases and the J segment 6 bases; nucleotides outside the gene matches: 10. CDR3 bases: TGTGCCAGCAGTGGGGTACAACTAGCGGGGAGGGATACGCAGTATTTT. It specifies CASSGVQLAGRDTQYF.

The CDR3 reads CSASRGNYGYTF. CDR3 sequence (DNA): TGCAGTGCTAGCCGCGGGAACTATGGCTACACCTTC. The chain combines TRBV20-1 with TRBJ1-2; no firm D call. The germline CDR1 and CDR2 sequences are DFQATT and SNEGSKA (reference sequence). The CDR3 runs to 12 residues. Trimming removed 3 bases from V and 2 bases from J, with 7 bases in between.

This sequence joins TRBV3-1 and TRBJ2-1, with a tentative D call TRBD2 (6 bases). V shed 3 bases and J shed 4 bases, with 19 bases lying between them. Germline-derived CDR1 and CDR2 are LGHDT and YNNKEL (reference sequence). This CDR3 region has 17 residues. In nucleotides, the CDR3 is TGTGCCAGCAGCCAGGCCCCCGGCGGGGTTCTATACAATGAGCAGTTCTTC. Its protein is CASSQAPGGVLYNEQFF.